This T cell receptor beta chain was recovered during a study of T cells in Graves' hyperthyroidism and ophthalmopathy. TCR beta CDR3 sequences were amplified from RNA transcripts. First-round RT-PCR targeting the TCR CDR3 was performed with the HTBI primer set. One entry per CDR3 protein results from TCRdb running MiXCR on the multiplex PCR reads. Among 500,000 to 550,000 distinct CDR3 sequences listed, roughly 20% were seen once. The PBMCs were taken from approximately 9.7 ml of fresh peripheral blood. The V gene's germline CDR1 is LNHNV and CDR2 YYDKDF (reference sequence). V lost 5 bases to trimming and J lost 0 bases, with 11 bases between them. This CDR3 comprises 15 residues. This clonotype was recorded many times.

Source material: blood. V gene TRBV15 combines with J gene TRBJ1-3; D unclear. This sequence was found in a man between 18 and 35 years old with Graves' hyperthyroidism. The chain's CDR3 is CATSRSSLSGNTIYF. In nucleotides, the CDR3 is TGTGCCACCAGCCGGTCTTCCCTCTCTGGAAACACCATATATTTT.